This TCR beta chain comes out of a study of control samples from healthy donors and cancer patients. Method: immunoSEQ multiplex PCR; TCRdb's copy keeps in-frame clones and lacks some. The sample lists around 180,000 clones, around 94% occurring once. This clonotype was obtained from a woman between 18 and 29 years old in good health. Sequenced: blood.

CDR3 nucleotides: TGTGCCAGTAATCCCAGCGGAGGGTACAATGAGCAGTTCTTC. It encodes CASNPSGGYNEQFF. V gene TRBV19 combines with J gene TRBJ2-1; D possibly corresponds to TRBD2 (6 bases). The CDR3 is 14 residues long. Germline V gene lookup returns CDR1 LNHDA and CDR2 SQIVND (reference sequence). V was pared by 7 bases and J by 4 bases, with 14 bases between.